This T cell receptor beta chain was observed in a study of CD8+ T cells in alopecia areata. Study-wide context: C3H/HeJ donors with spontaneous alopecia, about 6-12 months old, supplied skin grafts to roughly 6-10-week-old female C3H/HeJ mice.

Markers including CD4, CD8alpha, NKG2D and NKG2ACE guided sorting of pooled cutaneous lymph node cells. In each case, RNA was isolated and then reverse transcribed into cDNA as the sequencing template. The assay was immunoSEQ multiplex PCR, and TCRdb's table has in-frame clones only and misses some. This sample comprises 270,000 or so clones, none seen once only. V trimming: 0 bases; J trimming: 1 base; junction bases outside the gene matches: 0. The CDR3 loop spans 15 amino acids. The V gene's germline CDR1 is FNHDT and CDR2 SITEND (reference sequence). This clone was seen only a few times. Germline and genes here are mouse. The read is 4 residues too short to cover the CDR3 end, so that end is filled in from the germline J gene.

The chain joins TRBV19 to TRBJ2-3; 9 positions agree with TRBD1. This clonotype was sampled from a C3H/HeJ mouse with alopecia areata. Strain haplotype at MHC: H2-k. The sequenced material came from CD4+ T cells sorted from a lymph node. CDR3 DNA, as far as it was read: TGTGCCAGCAGTATAGGACAGGGGGGTGCAGAA. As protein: CASSIGQGGAE. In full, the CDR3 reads CASSIGQGGAETLYF.